This T cell receptor beta chain was sequenced during a study of shared clonotypes between healthy human individuals. Study as a whole: The composition of the donors was a couple of women and a few men aged 18 to 49.

Generated by immunoSEQ multiplex PCR, the TCRdb table keeps only in-frame clones and is missing some. The sample lists under 1,900,000 clones, 98% occurring once. There are 17 residues in the CDR3. Trimming left V 0 bases short and J 0 bases short, with 13 bases between. Germline assignment: CDR1 SGHRS and CDR2 YFSETQ. Every donor was a Caucasian adult from Nashville, Tennessee. Points from the study as a whole: For naive CD4 cells, approximately 4.7% of clonotypes were shared across a handful of donors. Non-shared clonotypes had lower generation probabilities than clonotypes shared by all four sorted-subset donors.

A word on this clone: Its antigen is not known.

The chain employs TRBV5-1 and TRBJ1-3, with D hard to call. The clonotype comes from a man between 25 and 39 years old in good health. Input material: naive CD4+ T cells sorted from blood. The subset: CD45RA+ positively selected. The chain's CDR3 is CASSLGTGLGSGNTIYF. DNA for the CDR3: TGCGCCAGCAGCTTGGGGACGGGCCTCGGCTCTGGAAACACCATATATTTT.